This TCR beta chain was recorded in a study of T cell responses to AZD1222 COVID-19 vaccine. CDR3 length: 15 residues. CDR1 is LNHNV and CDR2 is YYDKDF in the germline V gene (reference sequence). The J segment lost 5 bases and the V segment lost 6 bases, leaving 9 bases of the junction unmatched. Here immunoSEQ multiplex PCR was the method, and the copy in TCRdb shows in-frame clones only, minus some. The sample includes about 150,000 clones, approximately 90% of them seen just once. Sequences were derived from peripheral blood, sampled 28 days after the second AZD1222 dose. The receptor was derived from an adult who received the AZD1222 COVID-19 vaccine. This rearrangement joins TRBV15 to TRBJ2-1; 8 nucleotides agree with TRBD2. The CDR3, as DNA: TGTGCCACCAGACCGAGGAGTAGCGGGAACAATGAGCAGTTCTTC. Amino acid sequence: CATRPRSSGNNEQFF.